This T cell receptor beta chain was recovered during a study of CD8+CD57+ T cells in acquired aplastic anemia. Study-wide context: Quantities of DNA derived from sorted CD4+ and CD8+ cells averaged approximately 3.3 ug.

Points from the study as a whole: Both patients and controls carried the same twenty-nine CD8+ CDR3 sequences.

V was pared by 5 bases and J by 5 bases, with 7 bases of the junction left unmatched. This CDR3 spans 14 amino acids. Germline CDR1 and CDR2: SGHVS and FNYEAQ. To note about this clonotype: Its antigen is unknown.

The template for TCR beta VDJ and CDR3 sequence profiling was genomic DNA. TCRdb re-called the reads with MiXCR, one entry per CDR3 protein. The sample holds 250,000 to 300,000 distinct CDR3 sequences, 45% to 70% seen once. The V and J genes are TRBV7-6 and TRBJ2-7, with 9 bases lining up with TRBD1. Sequenced material: sorted CD4+, CD8+, or CD8+CD57+ T cells (not recorded which) from PBMCs. The TCR was taken from a human donor with severe aplastic anemia or a healthy control (not recorded which). This CDR3 reads CASSIRDRDHEQYF. The CDR3 coding sequence is TGTGCCAGCAGCATCCGGGACAGGGACCACGAGCAGTACTTC.